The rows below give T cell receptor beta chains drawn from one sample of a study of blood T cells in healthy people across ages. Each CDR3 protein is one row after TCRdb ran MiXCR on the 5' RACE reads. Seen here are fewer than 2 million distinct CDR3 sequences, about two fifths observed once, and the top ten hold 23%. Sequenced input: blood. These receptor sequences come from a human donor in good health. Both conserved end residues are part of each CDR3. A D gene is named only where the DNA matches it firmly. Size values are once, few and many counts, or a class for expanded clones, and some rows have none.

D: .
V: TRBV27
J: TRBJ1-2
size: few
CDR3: CASSFSPALGARSGYTF
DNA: TGTGCCAGCAGTTTCTCTCCAGCTCTAGGGGCGCGATCTGGCTACACCTTC

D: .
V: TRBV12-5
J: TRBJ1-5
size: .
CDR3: CASGLGTALGQPQHF
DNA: TGTGCTAGTGGTTTGGGGACCGCGTTGGGACAGCCCCAGCATTTT

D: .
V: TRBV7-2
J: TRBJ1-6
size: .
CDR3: CASSFAVSYNSPLHF
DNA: TGTGCCAGCAGCTTCGCGGTCTCCTATAATTCACCCCTCCACTTT

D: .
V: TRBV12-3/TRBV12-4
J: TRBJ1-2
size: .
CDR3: CASTRRGVTNYGYTF
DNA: TGTGCCAGCACCCGACGGGGGGTAACTAACTATGGCTACACCTTC

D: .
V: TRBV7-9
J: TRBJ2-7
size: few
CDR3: CASSFRTASPYEQYF
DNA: TGTGCCAGCAGCTTCCGGACAGCCTCGCCCTACGAGCAGTACTTC

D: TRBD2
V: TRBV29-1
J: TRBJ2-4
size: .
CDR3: CSVALAGGNEQYF
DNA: TGCAGCGTTGCCCTAGCGGGGGGCAATGAGCAGTACTTC

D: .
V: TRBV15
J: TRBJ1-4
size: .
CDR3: CATSRGMSEKRFF
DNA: TGTGCCACCAGCCGAGGAATGAGTGAAAAACGGTTTTTT

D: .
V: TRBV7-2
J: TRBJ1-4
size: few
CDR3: CASSLTVNGKLFF
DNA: TGTGCCAGCAGCTTAACAGTTAATGGAAAACTGTTTTTT

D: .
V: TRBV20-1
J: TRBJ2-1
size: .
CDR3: CSARDVDREQFF
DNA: TGCAGTGCTAGAGACGTAGACAGGGAGCAGTTCTTC

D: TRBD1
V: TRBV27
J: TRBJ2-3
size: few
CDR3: CASSSHRGNTDTQYF
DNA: TGTGCCAGCAGTTCCCACAGGGGGAACACAGATACGCAGTATTTT

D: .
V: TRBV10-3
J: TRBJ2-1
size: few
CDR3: CAISDLEGSNEQFF
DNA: TGTGCCATCAGTGACCTCGAAGGTAGCAATGAGCAGTTCTTC

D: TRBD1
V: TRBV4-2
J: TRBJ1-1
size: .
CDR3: CASSQDLQGAKTEAFF
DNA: TGTGCCAGCAGCCAAGATTTACAGGGGGCAAAAACTGAAGCTTTCTTT

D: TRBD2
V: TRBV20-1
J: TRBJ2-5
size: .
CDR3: CSARGPSLAGAAQYF
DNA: TGCAGTGCTAGAGGCCCCTCACTAGCGGGGGCGGCCCAGTACTTC

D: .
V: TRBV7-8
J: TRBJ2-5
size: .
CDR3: CASSPLPLITTQYF
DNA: TGTGCCAGCAGCCCCCTACCCTTAATAACGACCCAGTACTTC

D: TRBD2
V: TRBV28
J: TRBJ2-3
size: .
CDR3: CAGSPSGGIADTQYF
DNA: TGTGCCGGCAGTCCTAGCGGGGGGATCGCAGATACGCAGTATTTT

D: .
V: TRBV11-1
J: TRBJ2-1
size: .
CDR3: CASSLVRVASEQFF
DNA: TGTGCCAGCAGCCTAGTTAGGGTGGCGAGTGAGCAGTTCTTC

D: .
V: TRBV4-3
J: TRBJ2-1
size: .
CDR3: CASSPQNPVGSYNEQFF
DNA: TGCGCCAGCAGCCCCCAAAACCCTGTCGGCTCCTACAATGAGCAGTTCTTC

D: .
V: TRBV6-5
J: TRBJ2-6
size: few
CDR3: CASSYGWTGANVLTF
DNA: TGTGCCAGCAGTTACGGGTGGACTGGGGCCAACGTCCTGACTTTC

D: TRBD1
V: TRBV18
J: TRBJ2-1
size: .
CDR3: CASSRGQIGSGNEQFF
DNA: TGTGCCAGCTCACGGGGACAGATAGGGTCTGGCAATGAGCAGTTCTTC

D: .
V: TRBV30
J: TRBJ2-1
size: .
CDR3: CAWSPNPIFREQFF
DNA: TGTGCCTGGAGTCCTAATCCCATATTCCGTGAGCAGTTCTTC

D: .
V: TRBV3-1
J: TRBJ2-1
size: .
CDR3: CASSQLDSSTFF
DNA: TGTGCCAGCAGCCAACTGGACAGCAGTACGTTCTTC

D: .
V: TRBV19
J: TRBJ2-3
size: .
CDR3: CASSIGGVTQYF
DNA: TGTGCCAGTAGTATTGGAGGGGTTACGCAGTATTTT

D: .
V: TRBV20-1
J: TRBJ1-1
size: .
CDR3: CSASAPTAGRNTEAFF
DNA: TGCAGTGCTAGTGCCCCCACAGCCGGCAGGAACACTGAAGCTTTCTTT

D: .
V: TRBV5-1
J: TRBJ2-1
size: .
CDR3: CASSFGADNEQFF
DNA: TGCGCCAGCAGCTTCGGGGCGGACAATGAGCAGTTCTTC

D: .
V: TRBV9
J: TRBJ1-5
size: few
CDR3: CASSVAINQPQHF
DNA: TGTGCCAGCAGCGTGGCAATCAATCAGCCCCAGCATTTT

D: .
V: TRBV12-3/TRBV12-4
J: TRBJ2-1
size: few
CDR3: CASSRPGGNEQFF
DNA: TGTGCCAGCAGTCGTCCCGGGGGCAATGAGCAGTTCTTC

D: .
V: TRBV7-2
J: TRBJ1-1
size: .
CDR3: CASSLDRYSTEAFF
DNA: TGTGCCAGCAGCTTAGATCGTTATTCGACTGAAGCTTTCTTT

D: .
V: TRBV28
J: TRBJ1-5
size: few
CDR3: CASSPREPQHF
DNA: TGTGCCAGCAGTCCTAGGGAGCCCCAGCATTTT

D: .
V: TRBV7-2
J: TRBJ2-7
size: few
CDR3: CATKGGSSYEQYF
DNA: TGTGCCACTAAGGGTGGGAGCTCCTACGAGCAGTACTTC

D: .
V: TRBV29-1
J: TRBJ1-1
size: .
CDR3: CSVQPDRSWNTEAFF
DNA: TGCAGCGTGCAACCGGACAGATCTTGGAACACTGAAGCTTTCTTT

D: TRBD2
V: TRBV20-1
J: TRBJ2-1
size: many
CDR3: CSAIAGGWGNEQFF
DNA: TGCAGTGCTATAGCGGGGGGGTGGGGTAATGAGCAGTTCTTC

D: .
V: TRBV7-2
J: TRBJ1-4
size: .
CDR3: CASSPASRGRKLFF
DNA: TGTGCCAGCAGCCCGGCCTCCCGGGGAAGAAAACTGTTTTTT

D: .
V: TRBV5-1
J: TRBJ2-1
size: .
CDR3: CASSLVQNSYNEQFF
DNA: TGCGCCAGCAGCTTGGTTCAGAATTCCTACAATGAGCAGTTCTTC

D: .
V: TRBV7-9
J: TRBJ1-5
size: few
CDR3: CASSSWELNQPQHF
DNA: TGTGCCAGCAGCTCATGGGAACTGAATCAGCCCCAGCATTTT

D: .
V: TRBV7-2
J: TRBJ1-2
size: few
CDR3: CASSSGTEVYGYTF
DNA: TGTGCCAGCAGCTCCGGGACGGAGGTCTATGGCTACACCTTC

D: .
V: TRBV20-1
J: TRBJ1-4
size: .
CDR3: CSATRGTTNEKLFF
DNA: TGCAGTGCCACTAGGGGGACAACTAATGAAAAACTGTTTTTT

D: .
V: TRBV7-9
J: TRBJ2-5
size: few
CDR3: CASSLAPSQTQYF
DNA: TGTGCCAGCAGCTTAGCCCCCAGCCAGACCCAGTACTTC

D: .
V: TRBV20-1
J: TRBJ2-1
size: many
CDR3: CSASSVGGPYNEQFF
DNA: TGCAGTGCTAGTTCCGTCGGGGGGCCCTACAATGAGCAGTTCTTC

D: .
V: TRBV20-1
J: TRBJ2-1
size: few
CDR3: CSARSFGGVNNEQFF
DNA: TGCAGTGCTAGGAGTTTCGGGGGAGTCAACAATGAGCAGTTCTTC

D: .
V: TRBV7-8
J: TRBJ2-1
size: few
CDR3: CASSLANRAYNEQFF
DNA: TGTGCCAGCAGCTTAGCAAACAGGGCCTACAATGAGCAGTTCTTC

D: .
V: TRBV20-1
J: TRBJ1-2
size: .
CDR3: CSAGGRTNGYTF
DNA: TGCAGTGCCGGGGGGAGGACTAATGGCTACACCTTC

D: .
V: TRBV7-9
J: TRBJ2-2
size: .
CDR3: CASNLDGELFF
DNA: TGTGCCAGCAACTTGGACGGGGAGCTGTTTTTT

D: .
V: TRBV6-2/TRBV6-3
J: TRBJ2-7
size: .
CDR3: CASNGDSYEQYF
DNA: TGTGCCAGCAACGGGGACTCCTACGAGCAGTACTTC

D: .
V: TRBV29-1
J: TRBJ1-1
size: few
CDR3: CSAASVLNTEAFF
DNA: TGCAGCGCCGCGAGCGTCCTGAACACTGAAGCTTTCTTT